These 29 T cell receptor beta chains were all obtained from the same sample, sequenced in a study of HIV-infected children after antiretroviral therapy interruption. Unique molecular identifiers were included in an RNA-based 3' RACE TCR library. TCRdb itself ran the 3' RACE reads through MiXCR, one entry per CDR3 protein. Found here are about 89,000 distinct CDR3 sequences, 6.9% of them singletons; the top ten hold 0.9% to 1.4%. Treatment indicated: PENTA 11 planned treatment interruption arm or continuous ART arm. The source material was CD45RA+ CD4+ T cells from PBMCs, pooled from several time points, sampled from a donor given antiretroviral therapy, either interrupted or continuous. As for subset: naive CD4+ CD45RA+ CD45RO- T cells. These receptors all come from a pool of human donors with HIV.

As regards this clonotype: Mismatch with germline at one junction end may stem from a read error. The chain has TRBV7-3 and TRBJ2-1; D ambiguous. The CDR3 runs to 11 residues. Germline CDR1 reads SGHTA; CDR2 reads FQGTGA. CDR3 nucleotides: TGTGCCAGCGGGCAATACAATGAGCAGTTGTTC. This encodes CASGQYNEQLF.

The V gene is TRBV3-1, the J gene TRBJ2-7; D is unclear. Germline CDR1 reads LGHDT; CDR2 reads YNNKEL (reference sequence). The CDR3 contains 14 residues. V was trimmed by 2 bases and J by 1 base, leaving 9 bases between them. Here the CDR3 DNA reads TGTGCCAGCAGCCAAACCATCGCTTCCTACGAGCAGTACTTC. Translating it yields CASSQTIASYEQYF.

This clonotype has a handful of counts. V gene TRBV18 combines with J gene TRBJ2-2, with 12 bases identical to TRBD2. The CDR3 extends over 19 amino acids. The V gene's germline CDR1 is KGHSH and CDR2 LQKENI. V was clipped by 3 bases and J by 5 bases; unmatched bases: 13. The chain's CDR3 is CASSPYLTSGSYRTGELFF. CDR3 DNA: TGTGCCAGCTCACCCTACTTGACTAGCGGGAGTTATCGGACCGGGGAGCTGTTTTTT.

This clonotype has at least ten counts. The V gene is TRBV28, the J gene TRBJ2-7; unclear D gene. Trimming stripped 2 bases from V and 2 bases from J, with 10 bases between. The CDR3 loop spans 14 amino acids. In germline, CDR1 is MDHEN, CDR2 SYDVKM. CDR3: CASSLGQPPYEQYF. The CDR3 DNA reads TGTGCCAGCAGTTTAGGTCAGCCCCCCTACGAGCAGTACTTC.

This clonotype came up many times. This chain uses TRBV28 with TRBJ1-2, with 7 bases aligning to TRBD1. Per germline, CDR1 MDHEN and CDR2 SYDVKM. The CDR3 has 15 residues. Trimming at V came to 7 bases and at J to 4 bases, leaving 12 bases not matched to a gene. This chain's CDR3 is CASTGQTPGGYGYTF. The CDR3 nucleotides read TGTGCCAGCACCGGACAGACTCCAGGGGGCTATGGCTACACCTTC.

V is TRBV7-3 and J is TRBJ1-3, with D possibly TRBD1 on 5 matching bases. CDR1 and CDR2 (germline): SGHTA, FQGTGA. The CDR3 has 14 amino acids. V lost 0 bases and J lost 4, with 7 bases in between. CDR3 residues: CASSLTGAGNTIYF. The DNA for the CDR3 is TGTGCCAGCAGCTTAACTGGGGCAGGAAACACCATATATTTT.

This clonotype appeared many times. The gene calls are TRBV11-2 and TRBJ1-4; TRBD1 aligns across 8 bases. The CDR3 length is 15 residues. The germline V gene encodes CDR1 SGHAT and CDR2 FQNNGV. V shed 5 bases and J 10 bases; nucleotides not matched to a gene: 12. CDR3 sequence (DNA): TGTGCCAGCAGCCCACAGGGGGGGAAAGTTGCAAAACTGTTTTTT. This sequence encodes CASSPQGGKVAKLFF.

This clonotype was observed many times. The V gene is TRBV29-1, the J gene TRBJ2-3; D gene unclear. Germline V gene data show CDR1 as SQVTM and CDR2 as ANQGSEA. Deletions cut 5 bases from V and 2 bases from J, with 11 bases between. The CDR3 contains 13 residues. CDR3 loop: CSVRVLHTDTQYF. The CDR3 DNA is TGCAGCGTTCGAGTACTGCACACAGATACGCAGTATTTT.

There are many counts of this clonotype. J is TRBJ2-2 and V is TRBV15; TRBD2 might be the D (5 bases). V was shortened by 5 bases and J by 5 bases, with 12 bases between the two germline ends. Germline V gene data show CDR1 as LNHNV and CDR2 as YYDKDF (reference sequence). CDR3 length: 14 residues. CDR3 residues: CATSPPAETGELFF. Written as DNA, the CDR3 is TGTGCCACCAGCCCCCCAGCGGAAACCGGGGAGCTGTTTTTT.

This clonotype was detected many times. The chain combines TRBV12-3 or TRBV12-4 with TRBJ1-1, with 7 nucleotides matching TRBD1. The CDR3 is 12 residues long. Unmatched junction bases numbered 6, after V lost 5 bases and J lost 9 bases. As DNA, the CDR3 is TGTGCCAGCAGTCGGGACAGAGGGAAAGCTTTCTTT. It encodes CASSRDRGKAFF.

Ten or more counts support this clonotype. The chain couples TRBV24-1 to TRBJ2-5; D ambiguous. The CDR3 is made up of 14 amino acids. The germline V gene has CDR1 KGHDR and CDR2 SFDVKD. V was shortened by 4 bases and J by 1 base, with 9 bases between the two germline ends. This CDR3 reads CATSDTKGQETQYF. For the CDR3, the DNA is TGTGCCACCAGTGACACAAAGGGCCAAGAGACCCAGTACTTC.

In its sample, this clonotype was seen many times. The rearrangement links TRBV29-1 to TRBJ2-6; 8 bases align to TRBD1. The CDR3 has 19 amino acids. V lost 0 bases, J lost 0 bases, and 10 bases stayed unmatched. Germline lookup yields CDR1 SQVTM and CDR2 ANQGSEA. The CDR3, as DNA: TGCAGCGTTGAAGAAAGAGGGACAGGTACTAACTCTGGGGCCAACGTCCTGACTTTC. Its translation: CSVEERGTGTNSGANVLTF.

This clonotype has ten or more counts. The chain has TRBV29-1 and TRBJ1-1, with D unclear. Germline values: CDR1 SQVTM, CDR2 ANQGSEA. CDR3 size: 13 residues. V lost 4 bases, J lost 0 bases, and 9 bases lay in between. The CDR3 coding sequence is TGCAGCGTTGCGGTCAGCTTGAACACTGAAGCTTTCTTT. It yields the protein CSVAVSLNTEAFF. The full variable domain, in which reference TRBV29-1 and TRBJ1-1 provide the parts outside the CDR3, is SAVISQKPSRDICQRGTSLTIQCQVDSQVTMMFWYRQQPGQSLTLIATANQGSEATYESGFVIDKFPISRPNLTFSTLTVSNMSPEDSSIYLCSVAVSLNTEAFFGQGTRLTVV.

This clonotype was found many times. The J gene is TRBJ2-4, the V gene TRBV20-1, with 9 bases that match TRBD2. The J segment lost 10 bases and the V segment lost 7 bases, leaving 17 bases of the junction unmatched. Germline CDR1 and CDR2: DFQATT and SNEGSKA (reference sequence). There are 15 residues in the CDR3. CDR3 sequence: CSVFVLSSGDRIQYF. CDR3 nucleotides: TGCAGTGTTTTTGTGTTGTCTAGCGGGGATCGTATTCAGTACTTC.

In this sample, this clonotype turned up many times. V is TRBV5-1 and J is TRBJ2-2; D unclear. V lost 4 bases and J 0 bases, leaving 13 bases between the germline ends. Germline CDR1 reads SGHRS; CDR2 reads YFSETQ. This CDR3 region has 16 residues. This chain's CDR3 is CASSPARVTNTGELFF. The CDR3 nucleotides read TGCGCCAGCAGCCCCGCTAGAGTCACGAACACCGGGGAGCTGTTTTTT.

In its sample, this clonotype was seen many times. The J gene is TRBJ2-3, the V gene TRBV19; 9 nucleotides line up with TRBD1. With V trimmed by 5 bases and J by 5 bases, 11 bases remained unmatched. The CDR3 has 16 amino acids. Germline values: CDR1 LNHDA, CDR2 SQIVND (reference sequence). The DNA of the CDR3 is TGTGCCAGTAGTCGGACAGGGGCCTTATTTCGAGATACGCAGTATTTT. This sequence encodes CASSRTGALFRDTQYF.

This clonotype was recorded at least ten times. The CDR3 nucleotides read TGTGCCAGTAGTATACCCAGGGGAAACACTGAAGCTTTCTTT. The encoded protein is CASSIPRGNTEAFF. The chain has TRBV19 and TRBJ1-1; D may be TRBD1 (6 bases). The CDR3 sequence is 14 residues long. CDR1 is LNHDA and CDR2 is SQIVND in the germline V gene (reference sequence). V was pared by 2 bases and J by 2 bases, with 9 bases between.

This clonotype was seen repeatedly, ten times or more. The V and J genes are TRBV20-1 and TRBJ2-1; 11 nucleotides match TRBD2. This CDR3 spans 14 amino acids. Germline V gene data show CDR1 as DFQATT and CDR2 as SNEGSKA (reference sequence). V lost 6 bases, J lost 7 bases, and 8 bases stayed unmatched. The CDR3 protein is CSAISGGARNEQFF. The CDR3, as DNA: TGCAGTGCCATTAGCGGGGGGGCCCGGAATGAGCAGTTCTTC.

This clonotype was seen many times. CDR3: CASSLVGGLYEQYF. CDR3 nucleotide sequence: TGTGCCAGCAGCTTAGTAGGGGGGCTCTACGAGCAGTACTTC. The chain employs TRBV11-2 and TRBJ2-7; D is tentatively TRBD1 or TRBD2 (6 bases each). The CDR3 loop spans 14 amino acids. Between the trimmed V and J ends, which lost 1 base and 3 bases, there was a span of 10 bases. Germline CDR1 SGHAT, CDR2 FQNNGV.

The sample holds many counts of this clonotype. The V and J genes are TRBV7-9 and TRBJ2-1, with D possibly being TRBD2 (6 bases). Trimming removed 5 bases from V and 16 bases from J, with 12 bases in between. The CDR3 is 10 amino acids. CDR1 and CDR2 from the germline V gene are SEHNR and FQNEAQ (reference sequence). The CDR3 DNA is TGTGCCAGCAGCGACCGGGGGTTATTCTTC. It yields the protein CASSDRGLFF.

This clonotype was recorded at least ten times. The chain couples TRBV7-3 to TRBJ2-2, with a possible D match to TRBD2 (6 bases). V lost 5 bases and J lost 0, with 13 bases in between. Germline CDR1 and CDR2: SGHTA and FQGTGA. The CDR3 extends over 16 amino acids. CDR3 nucleotides: TGTGCCAGCAGCCTGGACTACACGACGAACACCGGGGAGCTGTTTTTT. It encodes CASSLDYTTNTGELFF.

At least ten counts were recorded for this clonotype. V and J are TRBV12-5 and TRBJ2-1; D not certain. The CDR3 runs to 14 residues. The V gene's germline CDR1 is LGHNT and CDR2 FRNRAP. Trimming left V 5 bases short and J 4 bases short, with 12 bases between. The CDR3 coding sequence is TGTGCTAGTGGTCCAAATCTAGGGTACAATGAGCAGTTCTTC. Translating gives CASGPNLGYNEQFF.

This clonotype has ten or more counts. The chain is built from TRBV5-5 and TRBJ2-5; 8 positions agree with TRBD2. Germline lookup yields CDR1 SGHKS and CDR2 YYEKEE (reference sequence). The junction had 10 bases not matched to a gene; V was cut back by 2 bases and J by 1 base. This CDR3 comprises 17 residues. The CDR3 loop is CASSFLSGGGAQETQYF. CDR3 sequence (DNA): TGTGCCAGCAGCTTCCTCTCCGGGGGGGGGGCCCAAGAGACCCAGTACTTC.

This clonotype was recorded many times. The rearrangement uses TRBV12-3 or TRBV12-4 and TRBJ2-7; 8 bases agree with TRBD2. CDR3 length: 17 amino acids. The V and J ends lost 5 bases and 0 bases, in that order; junction bases with no gene match: 12. The CDR3 loop reads CASSPGLVYQSSYEQYF. The CDR3 DNA sequence: TGTGCCAGCAGTCCGGGACTAGTTTACCAAAGCTCCTACGAGCAGTACTTC.

This clonotype was counted at least ten times. V gene TRBV24-1 combines with J gene TRBJ2-2, with no clear D. Between the trimmed V and J ends, which lost 0 bases and 0 bases, there was a span of 10 bases. CDR1 is KGHDR, CDR2 SFDVKD, per germline. The CDR3 runs 17 residues. CDR3 sequence: CATSDLWSETNTGELFF. Here the CDR3 DNA reads TGTGCCACCAGTGATTTGTGGTCCGAAACGAACACCGGGGAGCTGTTTTTT.

This clonotype was recorded at least ten times. J is TRBJ2-2 and V is TRBV20-1; D unclear. This CDR3 spans 14 amino acids. CDR1 DFQATT and CDR2 SNEGSKA come from the germline V gene (reference sequence). V lost 2 bases, J lost 1 base, and 8 bases lay in between. The CDR3 spells CSARPRRNTGELFF. As DNA, the CDR3 is TGCAGTGCTAGACCCCGGAGGAACACCGGGGAGCTGTTTTTT.

This clonotype appeared many times. The rearrangement uses TRBV20-1 and TRBJ2-2, with no clear D. Looked up from germline, CDR1 is DFQATT and CDR2 is SNEGSKA (reference sequence). The CDR3 has 12 amino acids. V lost 6 bases to trimming and J lost 3 bases, with 8 bases between them. CDR3 region: CSANSDTGELFF. CDR3 in DNA: TGCAGTGCCAACTCGGACACCGGGGAGCTGTTTTTT.

This clonotype was seen many times. The chain combines TRBV12-3 or TRBV12-4 with TRBJ1-5; no firm D call. This CDR3 is 14 amino acids long. V was trimmed by 3 bases and J by 6 bases, leaving 12 bases between them. CDR3 sequence: CASSLRGIGQPQHF. The CDR3 nucleotides read TGTGCCAGCAGTTTGCGAGGAATCGGTCAGCCCCAGCATTTT.

Many counts were recorded for this clonotype. The V and J genes are TRBV28 and TRBJ2-1; the D is unclear. This CDR3 region has 11 residues. Looked up from germline, CDR1 is MDHEN and CDR2 is SYDVKM. The V end was cut by 7 bases, the J end by 4 bases, with 5 bases between. CDR3: CASTAYNEQFF. The CDR3, as DNA: TGTGCCAGCACCGCGTACAATGAGCAGTTCTTC.